Sequencing of this T cell receptor (beta chain) was carried out in a study of CD8+CD57+ T cells in acquired aplastic anemia. Whole-study context: Quantities of DNA derived from sorted CD4+ and CD8+ cells averaged 3.2 ug. Among healthy donors, CD4+ cells averaged roughly 9.8 million reads.

Whole-study results and caveats: In CD8+ cells, Simpson's diversity showed no significant difference between patients and controls. Patients and controls shared some 29 CD8+ CDR3 sequences, which appeared highly expressed in patients and within their immunodominant clones.

It was genomic DNA that served as the template for profiling TCR beta VDJ and CDR3. MiXCR was run by TCRdb on the reads, yielding one entry per CDR3 protein. The repertoire has 180,000 or so distinct CDR3 sequences, 45% to 50% of them found once; the top ten carry under 3.5%. Germline CDR1 reads SQVTM; CDR2 reads ANQGSEA. Trimming stripped 5 bases from V and 5 bases from J, with 7 bases between. The CDR3 has 10 amino acids. The sample holds a few counts of this clonotype. Its matching antigen is unknown. The V call is TRBV29-1, the J call TRBJ2-7; either TRBD1 or TRBD2 may supply D (5 bases each). The receptor's source is a human donor in good health. What was sequenced was sorted CD4+, CD8+, or CD8+CD57+ T cells (not recorded which) from PBMCs. The CDR3 spells CSVWDDEQYF. In DNA, the CDR3 is TGCAGCGTTTGGGACGACGAGCAGTACTTC.